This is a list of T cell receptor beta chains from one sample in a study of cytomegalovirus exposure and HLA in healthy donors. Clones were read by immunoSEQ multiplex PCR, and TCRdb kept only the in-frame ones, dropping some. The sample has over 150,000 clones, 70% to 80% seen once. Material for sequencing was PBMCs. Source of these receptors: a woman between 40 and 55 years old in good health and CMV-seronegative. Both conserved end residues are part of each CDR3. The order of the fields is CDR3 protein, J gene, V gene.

cdr3_aa: CASSLPWGGSLGYTF
j_call: TRBJ1-2
v_call: TRBV28

cdr3_aa: CASSRAGTGSHEQYF
j_call: TRBJ2-7
v_call: TRBV5-1

cdr3_aa: CASGLKKDVRGQPTDTQYF
j_call: TRBJ2-3
v_call: TRBV12-5

cdr3_aa: CASSFAGNEQFF
j_call: TRBJ2-1
v_call: TRBV7-8

cdr3_aa: CASSLRTGGTEAFF
j_call: TRBJ1-1
v_call: TRBV11-1

cdr3_aa: CAWMARSGFFDNEQFF
j_call: TRBJ2-1
v_call: TRBV30

cdr3_aa: CASEREANEKLFF
j_call: TRBJ1-4
v_call: TRBV5-1

cdr3_aa: CASSMGDRGYGQPQHF
j_call: TRBJ1-5
v_call: TRBV19

cdr3_aa: CASSLGGEDTQYF
j_call: TRBJ2-3
v_call: TRBV7-7

cdr3_aa: CASSQAGVLASGTHSSYNEQFF
j_call: TRBJ2-1
v_call: TRBV4-1

cdr3_aa: CASSYMRSVSHETQYF
j_call: TRBJ2-5
v_call: TRBV27

cdr3_aa: CASRNSDRVSREQYF
j_call: TRBJ2-7
v_call: TRBV7-9

cdr3_aa: CASSLQHLWTGNEQFF
j_call: TRBJ2-1
v_call: TRBV7-8